The 9 T cell receptor beta chains below were found in one sample sequenced in a study of cytomegalovirus exposure and HLA in healthy donors. The PCR had 60 Vbeta and 13 Jbeta primers. The protocol was immunoSEQ multiplex PCR, while the TCRdb copy is restricted to in-frame clones and leaves out a portion. The sample has around 120,000 clones, 65% to 90% seen once. Sequencing was performed on PBMCs. These receptors came from a girl aged 2 to 9 in good health and CMV-seronegative.

The rearrangement joins TRBV28 to TRBJ2-4; TRBD1 is a possible D gene (6 bases). The CDR3 totals 18 residues. Germline V gene data show CDR1 as MDHEN and CDR2 as SYDVKM. The V end lost 1 base, the J end lost 0 bases, and 16 bases lay between the germline ends. The CDR3 DNA reads as TGTGCCAGCAGTTTATCTTTTGGGACAAAGCTAGCCAAAAACATTCAGTACTTC. It codes for CASSLSFGTKLAKNIQYF.

The rearrangement joins TRBV19 to TRBJ2-1; tentatively, D is TRBD2 (5 bases). CDR3 size: 19 residues. Germline V gene lookup returns CDR1 LNHDA and CDR2 SQIVND (reference sequence). V shed 4 bases and J shed 3 bases, with 25 bases lying between them. The CDR3 here is CASSSLWGDRDKGYNEQFF. The CDR3 DNA reads as TGTGCCAGTAGTAGCTTATGGGGAGACCGCGATAAGGGCTACAATGAGCAGTTCTTC.

The rearrangement links TRBV5-4 to TRBJ2-3; TRBD2 aligns across 9 bases. This CDR3 is 16 amino acids long. Germline V gene sequence: CDR1 SGHNT, CDR2 YYREEE (reference sequence). Trimming at V came to 2 bases and at J to 3 bases, leaving 7 bases not matched to a gene. The DNA for the CDR3 is TGTGCCAGCAGCTTTAAAAGCGGGGGGCGGACAGATACGCAGTATTTT. Translating gives CASSFKSGGRTDTQYF.

The V gene is TRBV7-9, the J gene TRBJ2-1; 10 positions agree with TRBD2. Germline V gene data show CDR1 as SEHNR and CDR2 as FQNEAQ (reference sequence). This CDR3 region has 13 residues. V dropped 9 bases and J dropped 6; count of bases not matched to a gene: 5. The DNA for the CDR3 is TGTGCCAGTGCTAGCGGGGGCCCCAATGAGCAGTTCTTC. It yields the protein CASASGGPNEQFF.

This rearrangement joins TRBV5-1 to TRBJ2-7; 9 bases line up with TRBD2. V lost 0 bases and J lost 4; bases outside the gene matches: 5. The CDR3 has 15 amino acids. The germline CDR1 and CDR2 sequences are SGHRS and YFSETQ. In DNA, the CDR3 is TGCGCCAGCAGCTTGGCTCTAGCGGGATATTACGAGCAGTACTTC. Translating it yields CASSLALAGYYEQYF.

V usage is TRBV27 and J usage is TRBJ1-2; the D is unclear. The CDR3 loop spans 13 amino acids. Germline loops: CDR1 MNHEY, CDR2 SMNVEV (reference sequence). Trimming stripped 3 bases from V and 7 bases from J, with 12 bases between. CDR3 sequence (DNA): TGTGCCAGCAGTTTTGTGGGAGGAGCTGGCTACACCTTC. It is translated as CASSFVGGAGYTF.

The chain employs TRBV7-9 and TRBJ2-7; D uncertain. The V end lost 1 base, the J end lost 3 bases, and 10 bases lay between the germline ends. The CDR3 has 14 amino acids. In germline, CDR1 is SEHNR, CDR2 FQNEAQ (reference sequence). The CDR3 region has the DNA TGTGCCAGCAGCTTAGGGCGGATCTTCTACGAGCAGTACTTC. Its protein is CASSLGRIFYEQYF.

V and J are TRBV7-9 and TRBJ1-1; 7 nucleotides align to TRBD1. The CDR3 extends over 13 amino acids. V lost 5 bases to trimming and J lost 6 bases; unmatched junction nucleotides: 6. From germline, CDR1 is SEHNR and CDR2 FQNEAQ (reference sequence). Here the CDR3 reads CASSVPGQSEAFF. Written as DNA, the CDR3 is TGTGCCAGCAGCGTACCGGGACAGTCTGAAGCTTTCTTT.

The sample holds a few counts of this clone. The gene calls are TRBV6-4 and TRBJ2-1; TRBD2 might be the D (6 bases). Trimming stripped 1 base from V and 0 bases from J, with 10 bases between. CDR3 length equals 16 residues. Germline values: CDR1 MRHNA, CDR2 SNTAGT. Written as DNA, the CDR3 is TGTGCCAGCAGTGACTTTTGGCGGGGCTCCTACAATGAGCAGTTCTTC. It encodes CASSDFWRGSYNEQFF.